The 3 T cell receptor beta chains in this list originate from one sample, sequenced in a study of cytomegalovirus exposure and HLA in healthy donors. The PCR used 60 Vbeta and 13 Jbeta primers. Sequencing used immunoSEQ multiplex PCR; TCRdb keeps in-frame clones, though not all of them. Counted here are under 250,000 clones, around 76% occurring once; the ten biggest clones make up roughly 5.5%. Sequences were obtained from PBMCs. All receptors derive from a man aged 35 to 55 in good health and CMV-seropositive.

The chain recombines TRBV5-4 with TRBJ2-2; 11 nucleotides align to TRBD2. The CDR3 extends over 17 amino acids. Germline V gene lookup returns CDR1 SGHNT and CDR2 YYREEE (reference sequence). J gave up 2 bases and V 3 bases, and 6 bases lay outside the gene matches. CDR3 region: CASSSRLAGLNTGELFF. CDR3 nucleotides: TGTGCCAGCAGCTCCCGACTAGCGGGACTTAACACCGGGGAGCTGTTTTTT.

This chain joins TRBV6-5 and TRBJ2-1; 9 bases map to TRBD1. The CDR3 totals 13 residues. V gave up 5 bases and J gave up 7 bases; unmatched junction bases: 3. The germline V gene encodes CDR1 MNHEY and CDR2 SVGAGI. CDR3 amino acids: CASSRDRVNEQFF. The CDR3, as DNA: TGTGCCAGCAGTCGGGACAGGGTAAATGAGCAGTTCTTC.

This rearrangement joins TRBV13 to TRBJ2-1; 12 nucleotides align to TRBD2. Germline trimming cut 3 bases from V and 7 bases from J; bases unmatched to any gene: 7. Germline loops: CDR1 PRHDT, CDR2 FYEKMQ (reference sequence). This CDR3 has 16 amino acids. Here the CDR3 reads CASSFPSGRAGNEQFF. The CDR3 DNA is TGTGCCAGCAGCTTCCCTAGCGGGAGGGCCGGTAATGAGCAGTTCTTC.